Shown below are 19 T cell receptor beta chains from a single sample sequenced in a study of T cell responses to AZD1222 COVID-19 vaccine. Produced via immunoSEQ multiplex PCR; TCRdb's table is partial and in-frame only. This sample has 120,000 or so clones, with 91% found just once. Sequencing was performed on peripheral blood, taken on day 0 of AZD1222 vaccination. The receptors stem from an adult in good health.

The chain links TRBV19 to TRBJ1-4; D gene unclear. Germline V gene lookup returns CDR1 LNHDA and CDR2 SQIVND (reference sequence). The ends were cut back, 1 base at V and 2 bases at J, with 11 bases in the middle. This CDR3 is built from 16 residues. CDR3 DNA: TGTGCCAGTAGTATAGGTAGGGTACGGACTAATGAAAAACTGTTTTTT. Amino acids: CASSIGRVRTNEKLFF. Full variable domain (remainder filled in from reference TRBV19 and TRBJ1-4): DGGITQSPKYLFRKEGQNVTLSCEQNLNHDAMYWYRQDPGQGLRLIYYSQIVNDFQKGDIAEGYSVSREKKESFPLTVTSAQKNPTAFYLCASSIGRVRTNEKLFFGSGTQLSVL.

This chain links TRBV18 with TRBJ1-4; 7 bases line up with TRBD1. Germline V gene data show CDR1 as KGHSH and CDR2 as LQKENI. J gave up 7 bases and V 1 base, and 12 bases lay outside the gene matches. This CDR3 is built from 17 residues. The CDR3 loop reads CASSPRALDRTGEKLFF. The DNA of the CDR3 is TGTGCCAGCTCACCACGAGCGTTGGACAGGACCGGTGAAAAACTGTTTTTT.

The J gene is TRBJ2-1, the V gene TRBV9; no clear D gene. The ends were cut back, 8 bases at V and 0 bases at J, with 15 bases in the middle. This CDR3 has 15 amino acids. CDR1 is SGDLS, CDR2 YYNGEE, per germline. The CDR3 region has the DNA TGTGCCAGTTCCGACACTTACCGCTCCTACAATGAGCAGTTCTTC. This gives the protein CASSDTYRSYNEQFF. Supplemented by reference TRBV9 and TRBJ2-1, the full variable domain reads DSGVTQTPKHLITATGQRVTLRCSPRSGDLSVYWYQQSLDQGLQFLIQYYNGEERAKGNILERFSAQQFPDLHSELNLSSLELGDSALYFCASSDTYRSYNEQFFGPGTRLTVL.

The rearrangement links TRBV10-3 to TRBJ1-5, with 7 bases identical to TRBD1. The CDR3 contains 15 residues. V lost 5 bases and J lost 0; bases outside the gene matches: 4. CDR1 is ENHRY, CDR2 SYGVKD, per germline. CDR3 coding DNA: TGTGCCATCAGTCCGACAGGGAATAGCAATCAGCCCCAGCATTTT. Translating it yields CAISPTGNSNQPQHF.

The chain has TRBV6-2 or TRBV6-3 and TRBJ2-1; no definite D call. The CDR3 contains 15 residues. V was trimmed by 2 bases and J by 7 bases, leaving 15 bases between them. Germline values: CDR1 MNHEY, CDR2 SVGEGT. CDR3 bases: TGTGCCAGCAGTTACGTTAGGTTGGGTAGGAATGAGCAGTTCTTC. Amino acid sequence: CASSYVRLGRNEQFF.

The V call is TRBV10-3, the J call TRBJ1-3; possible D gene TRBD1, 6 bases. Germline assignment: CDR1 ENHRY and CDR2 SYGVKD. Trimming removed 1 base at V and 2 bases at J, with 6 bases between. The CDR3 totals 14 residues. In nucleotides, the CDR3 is TGTGCCATCAGTGAGTGGACAGCTGGAAACACCATATATTTT. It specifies CAISEWTAGNTIYF.

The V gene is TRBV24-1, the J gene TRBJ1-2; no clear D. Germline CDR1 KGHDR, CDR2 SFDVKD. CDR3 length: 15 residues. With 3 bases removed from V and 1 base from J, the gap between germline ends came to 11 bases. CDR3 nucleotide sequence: TGTGCCACCAGTGATGAGAGGGTAGATAACTATGGCTACACCTTC. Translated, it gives CATSDERVDNYGYTF.

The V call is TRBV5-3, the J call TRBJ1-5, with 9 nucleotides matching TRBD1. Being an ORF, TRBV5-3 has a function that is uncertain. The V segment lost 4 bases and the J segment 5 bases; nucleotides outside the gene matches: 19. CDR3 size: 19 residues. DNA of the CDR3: TGTGCCAGAAGCCCCGGGAGATACTTCCACAGGGGGCATCATCAGCCCCAGCATTTT. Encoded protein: CARSPGRYFHRGHHQPQHF.

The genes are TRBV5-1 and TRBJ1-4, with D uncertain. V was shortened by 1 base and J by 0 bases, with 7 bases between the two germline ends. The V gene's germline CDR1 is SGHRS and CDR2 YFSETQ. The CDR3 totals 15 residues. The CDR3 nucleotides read TGCGCCAGCAGCTTGTCGTCAGCAACTAATGAAAAACTGTTTTTT. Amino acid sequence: CASSLSSATNEKLFF.

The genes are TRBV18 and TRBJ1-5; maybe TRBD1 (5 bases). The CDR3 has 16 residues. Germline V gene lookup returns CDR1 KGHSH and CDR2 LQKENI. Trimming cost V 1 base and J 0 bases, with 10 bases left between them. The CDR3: CASSPQGTYSNQPQHF. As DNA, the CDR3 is TGTGCCAGCTCACCACAGGGGACCTATAGCAATCAGCCCCAGCATTTT.

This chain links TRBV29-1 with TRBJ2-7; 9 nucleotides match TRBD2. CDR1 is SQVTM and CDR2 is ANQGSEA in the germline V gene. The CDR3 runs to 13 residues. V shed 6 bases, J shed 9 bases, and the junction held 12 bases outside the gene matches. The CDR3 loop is CSVRSFSGSRQYF. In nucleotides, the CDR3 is TGCAGCGTCAGAAGCTTTAGCGGGAGCAGGCAGTACTTC.

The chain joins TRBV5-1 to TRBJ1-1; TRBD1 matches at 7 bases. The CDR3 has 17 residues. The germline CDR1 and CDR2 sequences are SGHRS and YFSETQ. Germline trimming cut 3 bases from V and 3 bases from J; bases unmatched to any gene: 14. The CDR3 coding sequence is TGCGCCAGCAGCTCAAGCCTACAGGGGAGAATTGACACTGAAGCTTTCTTT. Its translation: CASSSSLQGRIDTEAFF.

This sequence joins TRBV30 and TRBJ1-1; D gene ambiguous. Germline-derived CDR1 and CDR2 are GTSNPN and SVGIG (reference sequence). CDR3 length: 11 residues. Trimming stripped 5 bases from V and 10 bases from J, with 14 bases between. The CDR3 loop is CAWDWRFGAFF. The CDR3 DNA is TGTGCCTGGGATTGGCGGTTTGGAGCTTTCTTT.

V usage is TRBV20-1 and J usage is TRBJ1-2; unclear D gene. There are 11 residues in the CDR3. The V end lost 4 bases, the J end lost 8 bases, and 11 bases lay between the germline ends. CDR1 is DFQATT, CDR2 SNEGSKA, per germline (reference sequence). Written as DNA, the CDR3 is TGCAGTGCTATCGCGGGAGACGGCTACACCTTC. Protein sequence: CSAIAGDGYTF.

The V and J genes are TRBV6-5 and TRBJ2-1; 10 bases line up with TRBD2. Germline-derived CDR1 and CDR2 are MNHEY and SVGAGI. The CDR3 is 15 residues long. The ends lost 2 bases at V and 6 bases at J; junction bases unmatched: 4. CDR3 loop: CASSYEAGGGNEQFF. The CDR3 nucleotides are TGTGCCAGCAGTTACGAAGCGGGAGGGGGCAATGAGCAGTTCTTC.

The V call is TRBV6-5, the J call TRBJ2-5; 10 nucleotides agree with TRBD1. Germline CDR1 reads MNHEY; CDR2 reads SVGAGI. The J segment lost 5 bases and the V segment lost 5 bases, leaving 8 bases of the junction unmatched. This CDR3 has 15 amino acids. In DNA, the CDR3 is TGTGCCAGCAGTCGTGGGACAGGGGATGTGGAGACCCAGTACTTC. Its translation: CASSRGTGDVETQYF.

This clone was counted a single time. The CDR3 region is CASSPDRGGKDTEAFF. For the CDR3, the DNA is TGTGCCAGCAGCCCGGACAGGGGAGGAAAGGACACTGAAGCTTTCTTT. This sequence joins TRBV7-9 and TRBJ1-1; the match to TRBD1 covers 9 bases. CDR3 length: 16 amino acids. CDR1 SEHNR and CDR2 FQNEAQ come from the germline V gene (reference sequence). V lost 5 bases to trimming and J lost 3 bases; unmatched junction nucleotides: 10.

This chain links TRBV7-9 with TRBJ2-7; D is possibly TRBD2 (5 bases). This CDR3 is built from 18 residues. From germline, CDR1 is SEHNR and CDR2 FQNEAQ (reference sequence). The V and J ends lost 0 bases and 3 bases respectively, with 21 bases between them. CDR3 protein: CASSLAESLAIPYYEQYF. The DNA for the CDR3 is TGTGCCAGCAGCTTAGCGGAGTCCCTAGCTATCCCCTACTACGAGCAGTACTTC.

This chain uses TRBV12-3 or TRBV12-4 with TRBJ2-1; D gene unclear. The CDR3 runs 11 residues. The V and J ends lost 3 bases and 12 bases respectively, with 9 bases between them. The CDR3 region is CASSFKFGQFF. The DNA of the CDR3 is TGTGCCAGCAGTTTTAAGTTTGGGCAGTTCTTC.